This TCR beta chain was documented in a study of cytomegalovirus exposure and HLA in healthy donors. Background on the study: The same platform as the approximately 660 first-cohort repertoires was used for the 130 or so validation repertoires, a later analysis reported.

The method was immunoSEQ multiplex PCR; TCRdb's version includes in-frame clones alone and lacks a portion of them. The sample records about 73,000 clones, about 94% being singletons. The sequencing sample was made of PBMCs. The sequence was collected from a woman in her late teens or twenties in good health and CMV-seronegative.

CDR3 residues: CASSYLGGPTDTQYF. Here the CDR3 DNA reads TGTGCCAGCAGTTACCTCGGGGGGCCCACAGATACGCAGTATTTT. The chain employs TRBV6-6 and TRBJ2-3; tentative D call: TRBD2 (7 bases). There are 15 residues in the CDR3. Trimming took off 2 bases at V and 2 bases at J, with 11 bases between the two ends. From germline, CDR1 is MNHNY and CDR2 SVGAGI (reference sequence).